Listed below are T cell receptor beta chains from one sample, sequenced in a study of blood T cell repertoires in COVID-19. Clones were sequenced by immunoSEQ multiplex PCR, and TCRdb holds only the in-frame ones, with some missing. The data contain some 150,000 clones, just under 90% of them singletons. Sequenced: peripheral blood. Receptor source: a woman in her forties or fifties with active or convalescent COVID-19. Both conserved end residues are part of each CDR3. D genes are given only for firm matches. Rows give clone size only sometimes, using once, few, many, or a class for an expanded clone.

CASTRKGPRGKLFF	TGTGCCAGCACCCGTAAAGGGCCTCGGGGAAAACTGTTTTTT	.	TRBJ1-4	.	TRBV28
CASSLPGGADTQYF	TGTGCCAGCTCCCTTCCGGGAGGCGCAGATACGCAGTATTTT	.	TRBJ2-3	TRBD2	TRBV18
CASSTTSGSLYTDTQYF	TGTGCCAGCTCAACAACTAGCGGGAGCTTATACACAGATACGCAGTATTTT	.	TRBJ2-3	TRBD2	TRBV18
CASSLAGTGEETQYF	TGCGCCAGCAGCTTGGCCGGGACAGGTGAAGAGACCCAGTACTTC	.	TRBJ2-5	TRBD1	TRBV5-1
CASSYNPQNYYEQYF	TGTGCCAGCAGTTATAATCCCCAGAATTACTACGAGCAGTACTTC	once	TRBJ2-7	.	TRBV6-2/TRBV6-3
CASSHRRTGRDTEAFF	TGTGCCAGCAGCCACCGCAGGACAGGGCGAGACACTGAAGCTTTCTTT	.	TRBJ1-1	TRBD1	TRBV14
CASTPGTTNEKLFF	TGTGCCAGTACCCCCGGGACAACTAATGAAAAACTGTTTTTT	.	TRBJ1-4	.	TRBV19
CASSGGSSGANVLTF	TGTGCCAGCAGTGGCGGGAGCTCTGGGGCCAACGTCCTGACTTTC	once	TRBJ2-6	TRBD2	TRBV28
CASSAQGVNTGELFF	TGTGCCAGCAGCGCACAGGGGGTTAACACCGGGGAGCTGTTTTTT	.	TRBJ2-2	TRBD1	TRBV9
CASSLSGTESSGNTIYF	TGTGCCAGCAGCCTCTCCGGGACAGAGAGCTCTGGAAACACCATATATTTT	.	TRBJ1-3	TRBD1	TRBV7-2
CAISRDSITGELFF	TGTGCCATCTCTCGGGACAGCATTACCGGGGAGCTGTTTTTT	.	TRBJ2-2	TRBD1	TRBV10-3
CASSINGARTDTQYF	TGTGCCAGTAGTATAAATGGGGCGAGGACAGATACGCAGTATTTT	once	TRBJ2-3	.	TRBV19
CASRQTGGTGNTIYF	TGTGCTAGCAGACAAACAGGGGGCACTGGAAACACCATATATTTT	.	TRBJ1-3	TRBD1	TRBV7-7
CASSAEVGQPQHF	TGTGCCAGCAGTGCTGAGGTAGGTCAGCCCCAGCATTTT	.	TRBJ1-5	.	TRBV6-4
CASTSQSYEQYF	TGTGCCAGCACGTCACAGTCCTACGAGCAGTACTTC	.	TRBJ2-7	.	TRBV28
CASSSVGTVSSYNEQFF	TGTGCCAGCAGCTCCGTTGGGACAGTTAGCTCCTACAATGAGCAGTTCTTC	.	TRBJ2-1	TRBD1	TRBV7-2
CASSLLASETQYF	TGCGCCAGCAGCCTACTAGCGTCAGAGACCCAGTACTTC	.	TRBJ2-5	TRBD2	TRBV4-1
CASSPWDRVSYGYTF	TGTGCCAGCAGCCCCTGGGACAGGGTGTCCTATGGCTACACCTTC	once	TRBJ1-2	TRBD1	TRBV11-2
CAISEGRDRGPGYTF	TGTGCCATCAGTGAGGGCCGGGACAGGGGGCCTGGCTACACCTTC	.	TRBJ1-2	TRBD1	TRBV10-3
CASTQDGWYSAGERETQYF	TGTGCCAGCACCCAAGATGGGTGGTATTCGGCAGGGGAACGGGAGACCCAGTACTTC	.	TRBJ2-5	.	TRBV7-2
CASSIEGTANYGYTF	TGTGCCAGTAGTATAGAGGGGACAGCTAACTATGGCTACACCTTC	.	TRBJ1-2	TRBD1	TRBV19
CASSAGLAIRDEQFF	TGTGCCAGCAGTGCGGGACTAGCGATACGGGATGAGCAGTTCTTC	once	TRBJ2-1	TRBD2	TRBV27
CATSRGLAGHSSGELFF	TGTGCCACCAGCAGAGGACTAGCGGGCCACTCGAGCGGGGAGCTGTTTTTT	.	TRBJ2-2	TRBD2	TRBV15
CASSWDSNTEAFF	TGTGCCAGCAGCTGGGACAGTAACACTGAAGCTTTCTTT	.	TRBJ1-1	TRBD1	TRBV5-5
CASSRRGWSSYEQYF	TGTGCCAGCAGTCGGCGGGGCTGGAGCTCCTACGAGCAGTACTTC	.	TRBJ2-7	.	TRBV6-2/TRBV6-3
CSVALISGANVLTF	TGCAGCGTTGCGCTAATCTCTGGGGCCAACGTCCTGACTTTC	.	TRBJ2-6	.	TRBV29-1
CASSLGLANYGYTF	TGTGCCAGCAGCTTAGGACTCGCTAACTATGGCTACACCTTC	few	TRBJ1-2	.	TRBV7-2
CASSSLPTDSLAGNTIYF	TGTGCCAGCAGTTCCCTTCCCACCGACAGCCTAGCTGGAAACACCATATATTTT	.	TRBJ1-3	.	TRBV27
CASSPREVGYEQYF	TGCGCCAGCAGCCCCAGGGAGGTCGGCTACGAGCAGTACTTC	.	TRBJ2-7	.	TRBV5-1
CASKQGDWGNQPQHF	TGTGCCAGTAAACAGGGCGACTGGGGCAATCAGCCCCAGCATTTT	.	TRBJ1-5	.	TRBV19
CASSVGGVQETQYF	TGTGCCAGCAGCGTAGGGGGGGTCCAAGAGACCCAGTACTTC	.	TRBJ2-5	.	TRBV9
CASSPVRDSTDTQYF	TGTGCCAGCAGCCCGGTCAGGGATAGCACAGATACGCAGTATTTT	.	TRBJ2-3	.	TRBV7-2
CASSFTDRTNTEAFF	TGTGCCAGTAGTTTTACTGACAGGACCAACACTGAAGCTTTCTTT	.	TRBJ1-1	.	TRBV19
CASSHLGNTIYF	TGTGCCAGCAGCCACTTGGGAAACACCATATATTTT	.	TRBJ1-3	.	TRBV9
CASSKTGDTEAFF	TGTGCCAGTAGCAAGACAGGGGACACTGAAGCTTTCTTT	.	TRBJ1-1	TRBD1	TRBV19
CASRTTGGSAFF	TGTGCCAGTAGGACGACAGGGGGGAGTGCTTTCTTT	.	TRBJ1-1	TRBD1	TRBV19
CSVRGTGGFEKLFF	TGCAGCGTTCGAGGGACAGGGGGCTTTGAAAAACTGTTTTTT	.	TRBJ1-4	TRBD1	TRBV29-1
CASSLLSQGSTEAFF	TGTGCCAGCAGTTTATTAAGTCAGGGGAGCACTGAAGCTTTCTTT	.	TRBJ1-1	.	TRBV27
CASSQGLAGPAYEQYF	TGTGCCAGCAGCCAAGGCCTAGCGGGACCAGCCTACGAGCAGTACTTC	few	TRBJ2-7	TRBD2	TRBV3-1/TRBV3-2
CASSLSKTGVNTEAFF	TGTGCCAGCAGTTTATCCAAGACAGGGGTGAACACTGAAGCTTTCTTT	.	TRBJ1-1	TRBD1	TRBV27
CSVDEGAGELFF	TGCAGCGTTGATGAGGGGGCCGGGGAGCTGTTTTTT	few	TRBJ2-2	.	TRBV29-1
CASSLELGAGGEQFF	TGTGCCAGCAGCTTAGAATTGGGAGCGGGAGGCGAGCAGTTCTTC	.	TRBJ2-1	TRBD2	TRBV7-3
CAWSGQGDTEAFF	TGTGCCTGGAGTGGACAGGGAGACACTGAAGCTTTCTTT	.	TRBJ1-1	TRBD1	TRBV30